This TCR beta chain was sequenced in a study of blood T cell repertoires in COVID-19. Overall study context: Samples of COVID-19 (acute and convalescent) were obtained from the United States, Italy and Spain. PBMCs, B-cell-depleted T cells, or T cells were the source of the cDNA or gDNA that made up the material.

Germline assignment: CDR1 SGDLS and CDR2 YYNGEE. CDR3 length: 15 residues. V was shortened by 3 bases and J by 1 base, with 11 bases between the two germline ends. In the authors' methods: It was from reference gene primer amplification that nucleated cell counts were estimated. Data came from immunoSEQ multiplex PCR; TCRdb stores just in-frame clones and leaves some out. Clonal size and the V and J genes are those of that table, whereas D and trimming came from the DNA. Of roughly 250,000 clones listed, 65% to 90% are singletons. The clonotype comes from a woman in her 70s with acute or convalescent COVID-19. The sample taken for sequencing was peripheral blood. This chain joins TRBV9 and TRBJ1-3; a possible D gene is TRBD1 (6 bases). The CDR3 loop reads CASSALQGSGNTIYF. The CDR3 DNA sequence: TGTGCCAGCAGCGCCCTACAGGGTTCTGGAAACACCATATATTTT.